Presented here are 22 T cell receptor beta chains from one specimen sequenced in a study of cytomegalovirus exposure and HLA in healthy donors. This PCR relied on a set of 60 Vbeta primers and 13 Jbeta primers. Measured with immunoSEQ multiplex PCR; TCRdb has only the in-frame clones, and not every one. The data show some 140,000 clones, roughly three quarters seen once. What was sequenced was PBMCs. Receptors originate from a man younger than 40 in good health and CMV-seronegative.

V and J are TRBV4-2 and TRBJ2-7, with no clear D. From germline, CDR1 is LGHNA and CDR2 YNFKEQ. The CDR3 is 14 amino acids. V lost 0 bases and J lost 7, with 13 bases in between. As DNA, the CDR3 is TGTGCCAGCAGCCAAGATCTCGGAGAATGGGAGCAGTACTTC. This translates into CASSQDLGEWEQYF.

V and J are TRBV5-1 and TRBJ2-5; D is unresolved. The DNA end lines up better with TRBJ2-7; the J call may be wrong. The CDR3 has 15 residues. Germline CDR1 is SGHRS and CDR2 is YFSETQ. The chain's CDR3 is CASSFSVSVSYEQYF. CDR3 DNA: TGCGCCAGCAGCTTTTCGGTTTCCGTTTCCTACGAGCAGTACTTC.

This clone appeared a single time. The CDR3 nucleotides read TGTGCCAGTAGTCCCTATTCTAGCGGGAGCCCTGGGGCCAACGTCCTGACTTTC. It specifies CASSPYSSGSPGANVLTF. The V call is TRBV19, the J call TRBJ2-6; 10 nucleotides line up with TRBD2. J was trimmed by 2 bases and V by 5 bases; bases with no gene match: 9. CDR1 and CDR2 (germline): LNHDA, SQIVND (reference sequence). The CDR3 sequence is 18 residues long.

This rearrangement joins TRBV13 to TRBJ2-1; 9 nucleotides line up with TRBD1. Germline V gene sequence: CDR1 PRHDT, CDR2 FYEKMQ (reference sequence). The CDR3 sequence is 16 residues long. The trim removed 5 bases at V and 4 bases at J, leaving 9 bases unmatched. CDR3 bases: TGTGCCAGCAGCCATCTACAGGGGGCTCAATACAATGAGCAGTTCTTC. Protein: CASSHLQGAQYNEQFF. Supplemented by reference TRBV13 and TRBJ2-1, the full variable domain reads AAGVIQSPRHLIKEKRETATLKCYPIPRHDTVYWYQQGPGQDPQFLISFYEKMQSDKGSIPDRFSAQQFSDYHSELNMSSLELGDSALYFCASSHLQGAQYNEQFFGPGTRLTVL.

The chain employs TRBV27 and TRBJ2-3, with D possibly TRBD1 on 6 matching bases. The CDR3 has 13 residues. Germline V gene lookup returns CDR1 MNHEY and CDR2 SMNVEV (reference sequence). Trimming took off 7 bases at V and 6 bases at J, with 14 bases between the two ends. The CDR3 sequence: CASKGQGSDTQYF. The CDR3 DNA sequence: TGTGCCAGCAAAGGGCAGGGGTCGGATACGCAGTATTTT.

The CDR3 region is CASNGRGGADTQYF. For the CDR3, the DNA is TGTGCCAGCAACGGGCGCGGGGGCGCAGATACGCAGTATTTT. The rearrangement uses TRBV2 and TRBJ2-3; tentative D call: TRBD2 (7 bases). CDR1 and CDR2 from the germline V gene are SNHLY and FYNNEI. The CDR3 spans 14 residues. V lost 7 bases and J lost 4, with 15 bases in between.

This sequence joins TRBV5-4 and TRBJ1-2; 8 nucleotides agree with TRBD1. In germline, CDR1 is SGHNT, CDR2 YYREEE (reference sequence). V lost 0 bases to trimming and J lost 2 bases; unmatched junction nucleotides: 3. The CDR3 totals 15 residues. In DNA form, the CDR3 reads TGTGCCAGCAGCTTGGGGGCAGGGGGCAACTATGGCTACACCTTC. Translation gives CASSLGAGGNYGYTF.

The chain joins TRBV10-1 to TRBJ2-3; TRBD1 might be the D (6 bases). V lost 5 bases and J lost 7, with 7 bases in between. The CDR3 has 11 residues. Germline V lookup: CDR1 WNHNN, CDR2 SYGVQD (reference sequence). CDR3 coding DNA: TGCGCCAGCAGTCAGGGGAATACGCAGTATTTT. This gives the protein CASSQGNTQYF.

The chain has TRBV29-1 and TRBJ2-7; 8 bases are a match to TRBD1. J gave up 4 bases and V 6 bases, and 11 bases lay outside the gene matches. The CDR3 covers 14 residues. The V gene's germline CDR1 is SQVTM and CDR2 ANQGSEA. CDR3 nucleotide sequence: TGCAGCGTGGCGCCGGGACAGGCTCAATACGAGCAGTACTTC. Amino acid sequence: CSVAPGQAQYEQYF.

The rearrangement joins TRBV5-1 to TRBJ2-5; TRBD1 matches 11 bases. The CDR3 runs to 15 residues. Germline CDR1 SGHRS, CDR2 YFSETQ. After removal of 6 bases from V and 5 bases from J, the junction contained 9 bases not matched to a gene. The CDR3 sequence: CASNTGTGGMETQYF. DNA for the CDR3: TGCGCCAGCAACACCGGGACAGGGGGTATGGAGACCCAGTACTTC.

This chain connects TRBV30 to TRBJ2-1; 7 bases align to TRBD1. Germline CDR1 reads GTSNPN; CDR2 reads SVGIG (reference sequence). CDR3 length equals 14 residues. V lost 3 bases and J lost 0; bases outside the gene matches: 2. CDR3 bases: TGTGCCTGGAGGGGACAGAGCTCCTACAATGAGCAGTTCTTC. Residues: CAWRGQSSYNEQFF.

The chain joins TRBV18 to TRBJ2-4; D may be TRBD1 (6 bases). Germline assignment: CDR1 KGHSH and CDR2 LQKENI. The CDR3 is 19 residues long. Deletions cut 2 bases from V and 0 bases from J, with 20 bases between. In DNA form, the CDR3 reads TGTGCCAGCTCACCATTGTGGACAGACTTAGGGGTAGCCAAAAACATTCAGTACTTC. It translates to CASSPLWTDLGVAKNIQYF.

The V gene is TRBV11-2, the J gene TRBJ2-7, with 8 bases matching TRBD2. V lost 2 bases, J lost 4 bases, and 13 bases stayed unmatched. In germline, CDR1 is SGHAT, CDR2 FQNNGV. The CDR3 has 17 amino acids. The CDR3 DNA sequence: TGTGCCAGCAGCTTAAACCCCCCCTTTGCGGGAGGTTACGAGCAGTACTTC. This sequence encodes CASSLNPPFAGGYEQYF.

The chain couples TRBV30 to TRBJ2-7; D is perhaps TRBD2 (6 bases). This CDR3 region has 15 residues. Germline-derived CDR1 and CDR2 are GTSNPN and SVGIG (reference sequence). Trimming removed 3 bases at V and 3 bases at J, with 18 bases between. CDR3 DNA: TGTGCCTGGAGCCAACCGGGACTCAGACGCTACGAGCAGTACTTC. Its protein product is CAWSQPGLRRYEQYF.

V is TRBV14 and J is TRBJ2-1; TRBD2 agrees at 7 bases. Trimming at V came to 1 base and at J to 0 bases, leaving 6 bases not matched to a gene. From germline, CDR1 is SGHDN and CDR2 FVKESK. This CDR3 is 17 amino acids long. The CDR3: CASSQVAGVSSYNEQFF. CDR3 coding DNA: TGTGCCAGCAGCCAAGTGGCGGGAGTAAGCTCCTACAATGAGCAGTTCTTC.

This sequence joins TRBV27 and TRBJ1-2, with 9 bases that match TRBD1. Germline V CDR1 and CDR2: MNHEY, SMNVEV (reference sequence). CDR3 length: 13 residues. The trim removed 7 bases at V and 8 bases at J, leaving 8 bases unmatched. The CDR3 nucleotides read TGTGCCAGCACCGACGGACAGGGGCGAGGCTACACCTTC. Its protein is CASTDGQGRGYTF.

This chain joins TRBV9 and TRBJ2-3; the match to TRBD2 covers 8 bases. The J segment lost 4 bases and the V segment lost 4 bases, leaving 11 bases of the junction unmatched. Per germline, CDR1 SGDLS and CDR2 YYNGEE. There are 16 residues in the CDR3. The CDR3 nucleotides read TGTGCCAGCAGCCCAGAACTTAGCGGGACCGCAGATACGCAGTATTTT. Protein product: CASSPELSGTADTQYF.

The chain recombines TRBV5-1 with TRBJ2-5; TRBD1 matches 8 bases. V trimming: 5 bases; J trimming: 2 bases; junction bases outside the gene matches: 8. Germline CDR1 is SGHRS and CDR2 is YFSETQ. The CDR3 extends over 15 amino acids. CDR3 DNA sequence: TGCGCCAGCAGAGCTCAGGGGGCTCGGCAAGAGACCCAGTACTTC. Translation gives CASRAQGARQETQYF.

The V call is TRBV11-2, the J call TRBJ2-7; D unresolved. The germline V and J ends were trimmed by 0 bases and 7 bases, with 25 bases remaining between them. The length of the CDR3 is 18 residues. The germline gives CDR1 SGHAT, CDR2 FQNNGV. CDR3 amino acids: CASSLDLSTEDLYEEQYF. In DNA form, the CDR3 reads TGTGCCAGCAGCTTAGATCTAAGCACAGAAGACCTCTACGAGGAGCAGTACTTC.

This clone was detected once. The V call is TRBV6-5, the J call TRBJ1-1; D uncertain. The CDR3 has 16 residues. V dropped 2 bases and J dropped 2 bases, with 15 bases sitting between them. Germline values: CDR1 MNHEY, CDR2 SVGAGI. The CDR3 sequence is CASSYNRPGLNTEAFF. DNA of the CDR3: TGTGCCAGCAGTTACAATCGTCCGGGGTTAAACACTGAAGCTTTCTTT.

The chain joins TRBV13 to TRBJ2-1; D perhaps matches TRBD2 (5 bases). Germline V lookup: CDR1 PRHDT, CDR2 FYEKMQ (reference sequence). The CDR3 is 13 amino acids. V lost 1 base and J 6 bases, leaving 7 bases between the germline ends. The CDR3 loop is CASSLEGSNEQFF. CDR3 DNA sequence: TGTGCCAGCAGCTTAGAAGGGAGCAATGAGCAGTTCTTC.

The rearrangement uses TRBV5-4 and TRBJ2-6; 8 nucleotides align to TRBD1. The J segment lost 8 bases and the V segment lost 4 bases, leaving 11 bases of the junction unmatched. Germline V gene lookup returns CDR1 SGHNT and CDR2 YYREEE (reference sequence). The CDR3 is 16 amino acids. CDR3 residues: CASSPGTGSRTNVLTF. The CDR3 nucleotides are TGTGCCAGCAGCCCCGGGACAGGATCCCGTACCAACGTCCTGACTTTC.